This T cell receptor beta chain was captured by sequencing in a study of regulatory T cells in long-lasting Graves disease. Study context: Persistence in Graves' disease required over 5 years of antithyroid drugs plus positive TSH receptor antibodies.

Time point reported: persistent/refractory GD, antithyroid drugs over 5 years with positive TRAb. Scientists built the TCR library using RNA that was extracted from PBMCs. This CDR3 has 13 residues. Trimming cost V 11 bases and J 6 bases, with 14 bases left between them. Germline assignment: CDR1 LNHDA and CDR2 SQIVND (reference sequence). Library construction for TCR beta used iRepertoire HTBI primers and Arm-PCR of CDR3 regions. TCRdb redid the calling of the multiplex PCR reads with MiXCR, one entry per CDR3 protein. The data hold some 470,000 distinct CDR3 sequences, with 20% to 25% observed a single time. This clonotype was observed at least ten times. Its antigen is as yet unknown. Broader study findings: Persistent disease preferred TRBV28, TRBJ1-2 and TRBJ2-5. Having few samples may have compromised the accuracy.

The chain links TRBV19 to TRBJ1-6; D is unclear. Specimen: peripheral blood mononuclear cells (PBMCs), collected when the disease was refractory, from a patient treated with antithyroid drugs. The clonotype was recovered from a female donor with Graves disease. The CDR3 DNA reads TGTGCCTCCCGAAGGAGCCTTAATTCACCCCTCCACTTT. It codes for CASRRSLNSPLHF. Complete variable domain (other parts from reference TRBV19 and TRBJ1-6): DGGITQSPKYLFRKEGQNVTLSCEQNLNHDAMYWYRQDPGQGLRLIYYSQIVNDFQKGDIAEGYSVSREKKESFPLTVTSAQKNPTAFYLCASRRSLNSPLHFGNGTRLTVT.